This T cell receptor (beta chain) was recovered during a study of T cell changes during pregnancy in multiple sclerosis. Trimming left V 0 bases short and J 6 bases short, with 12 bases between. The CDR3 is 15 residues long. In germline, CDR1 is SGHAT, CDR2 FQNNGV. Generated by immunoSEQ multiplex PCR, the TCRdb table keeps only in-frame clones and is missing some. The table shows about 51,000 clones, with roughly 90% occurring only once. The source of this sequence is a female donor with multiple sclerosis, enrolled in a pregnancy study. The specimen comprised CD8+ T cells from peripheral blood mononuclear cells, sampled in the second trimester of pregnancy. This sequence joins TRBV11-2 and TRBJ1-5; TRBD1 is a possible D gene (6 bases). The CDR3 reads CASSLDWGGGQPQHF. CDR3 bases: TGTGCCAGCAGCTTAGATTGGGGAGGGGGTCAGCCCCAGCATTTT.